Below are 32 T cell receptor beta chains sequenced from a single sample in a study of control samples from healthy donors and cancer patients. Here immunoSEQ multiplex PCR was the method, and the copy in TCRdb shows in-frame clones only, minus some. The sample carries 170,000 or so clones, 90% recorded once. The source material was blood. The source of these receptors is a woman aged 45-59 years in good health.

The rearrangement links TRBV27 to TRBJ1-1; no firm D call. Germline V gene lookup returns CDR1 MNHEY and CDR2 SMNVEV (reference sequence). The V end was cut by 5 bases, the J end by 1 base, with 8 bases between. The CDR3 has 13 residues. The CDR3: CASSNSWNTEAFF. CDR3 coding DNA: TGTGCCAGCAGTAATTCATGGAACACTGAAGCTTTCTTT.

The rearrangement links TRBV11-2 to TRBJ2-3, with 7 bases matching TRBD1. V was clipped by 3 bases and J by 2 bases; unmatched bases: 8. The length of the CDR3 is 16 residues. Germline V gene lookup returns CDR1 SGHAT and CDR2 FQNNGV. CDR3 protein: CASSFALQGITDTQYF. The CDR3 nucleotides are TGTGCCAGCAGCTTCGCACTACAGGGGATCACAGATACGCAGTATTTT.

The rearrangement links TRBV6-2 or TRBV6-3 to TRBJ2-7; 7 nucleotides line up with TRBD1. Germline CDR1 is MNHEY and CDR2 is SVGEGT. The V segment lost 4 bases and the J segment 3 bases; nucleotides outside the gene matches: 6. The CDR3 is 14 residues long. CDR3 nucleotide sequence: TGTGCCAGCAGTTTTAGCAGGGGGATCTACGAGCAGTACTTC. It is translated as CASSFSRGIYEQYF.

The V and J genes are TRBV5-1 and TRBJ2-7; tentatively, D is TRBD2 (7 bases). The V end lost 2 bases, the J end lost 4 bases, and 16 bases lay between the germline ends. Germline V gene lookup returns CDR1 SGHRS and CDR2 YFSETQ. The CDR3 has 15 residues. The CDR3 protein is CASSLLGGREYEQYF. In DNA, the CDR3 is TGCGCCAGCAGCTTACTGGGGGGGCGAGAATACGAGCAGTACTTC.

This clone was found once. The chain uses TRBV6-6 and TRBJ1-1; TRBD1 is a possible D gene (5 bases). V lost 7 bases and J lost 4, with 13 bases in between. The germline V gene has CDR1 MNHNY and CDR2 SVGAGI (reference sequence). CDR3 length: 13 residues. The CDR3 nucleotides read TGTGCCAGCACCCAAGGGAGGGGCACTGAAGCTTTCTTT. Its translation is CASTQGRGTEAFF.

The CDR3 sequence: CASSFPSYGYTF. CDR3 coding DNA: TGTGCCAGCAGTTTCCCCTCTTATGGCTACACCTTC. The gene calls are TRBV3-1 (or the pseudogene TRBV3-2) and TRBJ1-2; D unresolved. V was clipped by 6 bases and J by 5 bases, with 10 bases between them. Germline lookup yields CDR1 LGHDT and CDR2 YNNKEL (reference sequence). The CDR3 has 12 amino acids.

The table lists this clone with a count of one. V and J are TRBV27 and TRBJ1-6, with no clear D. This CDR3 has 15 residues. V was shortened by 3 bases and J by 10 bases, with 16 bases between the two germline ends. Germline values: CDR1 MNHEY, CDR2 SMNVEV (reference sequence). The CDR3 coding sequence is TGTGCCAGCAGTTTTGAGGTTAGATCGGGCTCACCCCTCCACTTT. Translation gives CASSFEVRSGSPLHF.

Details on this clone: Other nucleotide sequences from this sample produce the same CDR3. The chain is built from TRBV5-1 and TRBJ2-2; possibly TRBD1 for D (6 bases). There are 14 residues in the CDR3. Trimming pared 4 bases from V and 5 bases from J, leaving 12 bases between. The germline V gene has CDR1 SGHRS and CDR2 YFSETQ. This CDR3 reads CASSLQGDTGELFF. DNA for the CDR3: TGCGCCAGCAGCCTACAGGGAGATACCGGGGAGCTGTTTTTT.

This chain links TRBV5-1 with TRBJ1-2; the match to TRBD1 covers 10 bases. J lost 2 bases, V lost 3 bases, and 4 bases had no gene match. The CDR3 runs to 15 residues. The germline V gene encodes CDR1 SGHRS and CDR2 YFSETQ. The CDR3 spells CASSSRQGANYGYTF. The CDR3 coding sequence is TGCGCCAGCAGCTCGCGACAGGGGGCCAACTATGGCTACACCTTC.

The table lists this clone with a count of one. V gene TRBV11-2 combines with J gene TRBJ2-2; D remains ambiguous. CDR1 is SGHAT and CDR2 is FQNNGV in the germline V gene. Between the trimmed V and J ends, which lost 2 bases and 1 base, there was a span of 11 bases. The CDR3 is 16 residues long. The CDR3 reads CASSLSVGLNTGELFF. The CDR3 DNA reads as TGTGCCAGCAGCTTATCCGTCGGCCTGAACACCGGGGAGCTGTTTTTT.

This rearrangement joins TRBV9 to TRBJ2-1; D not certain. CDR3 length: 17 residues. Germline loops: CDR1 SGDLS, CDR2 YYNGEE. V dropped 0 bases and J dropped 4 bases, with 17 bases sitting between them. The CDR3 DNA is TGTGCCAGCAGCGTAGTTAGTATCGTCGTCAGTTACAATGAGCAGTTCTTC. Translated: CASSVVSIVVSYNEQFF. The variable domain in full, with the rest retrieved from reference TRBV9 and TRBJ2-1, is DSGVTQTPKHLITATGQRVTLRCSPRSGDLSVYWYQQSLDQGLQFLIQYYNGEERAKGNILERFSAQQFPDLHSELNLSSLELGDSALYFCASSVVSIVVSYNEQFFGPGTRLTVL.

As concerns this clone: Other DNA variants within this sample encode the same CDR3. The chain carries TRBV7-7 and TRBJ2-3; D is undetermined. Trimming left V 0 bases short and J 3 bases short, with 4 bases between. This CDR3 contains 13 residues. Per the germline V gene, CDR1 is SSHAT and CDR2 is FNYEAQ (reference sequence). The CDR3, as DNA: TGTGCCAGCAGCTTAGCGCCAACAGATACGCAGTATTTT. Protein sequence: CASSLAPTDTQYF.

The chain couples TRBV7-9 to TRBJ1-5; 8 bases fit TRBD1. Trimming at V came to 8 bases and at J to 5 bases, leaving 14 bases not matched to a gene. The CDR3 is made up of 16 amino acids. The germline V gene has CDR1 SEHNR and CDR2 FQNEAQ (reference sequence). CDR3 nucleotides: TGTGCCAGCGCTCGGACCGGACAGGGTGGTTATCAGCCCCAGCATTTT. Protein sequence: CASARTGQGGYQPQHF. The variable domain in full, with the rest retrieved from reference TRBV7-9 and TRBJ1-5, is DTGVSQNPRHKITKRGQNVTFRCDPISEHNRLYWYRQTLGQGPEFLTYFQNEAQLEKSRLLSDRFSAERPKGSFSTLEIQRTEQGDSAMYLCASARTGQGGYQPQHFGDGTRLSIL.

The chain is built from TRBV6-1 and TRBJ2-5, with TRBD1 as a possible D gene (5 bases). CDR3 size: 12 residues. Germline-derived CDR1 and CDR2 are MNHNS and SASEGT. V was clipped by 3 bases and J by 6 bases, with 8 bases between them. CDR3 bases: TGTGCCAGCAGTGAGCAGGGCCAGACCCAGTACTTC. Encoded protein: CASSEQGQTQYF.

This clone appeared once. The chain links TRBV7-9 to TRBJ1-1; a possible D gene is TRBD1 (5 bases). Trimming stripped 5 bases from V and 11 bases from J, with 15 bases between. Germline assignment: CDR1 SEHNR and CDR2 FQNEAQ (reference sequence). CDR3 size: 12 residues. The CDR3 DNA reads TGTGCCAGCAGCCCGGACACTTTTGGCGCTTTCTTT. The encoded protein is CASSPDTFGAFF.

As for this clone: A much larger clonotype is one base distant, so this may be a read error. The genes are TRBV28 and TRBJ1-2; no clear D. CDR1 is MDHEN, CDR2 SYDVKM, per germline. Deletions cut 5 bases from V and 4 bases from J, with 8 bases between. This CDR3 contains 12 residues. CDR3 sequence reads: CASSGRTYGYTF. In nucleotides, the CDR3 is TGTGCCAGCAGTGGACGGACCTATGGCTACACCTTC.

This rearrangement joins TRBV7-2 to TRBJ2-5; 8 positions match TRBD2. CDR1 is SGHTA and CDR2 is FQGNSA in the germline V gene. The CDR3 runs to 16 residues. Trimming removed 2 bases from V and 2 bases from J; junction bases left unmatched: 7. This CDR3 is CASSLSGGRIQETQYF. The CDR3 DNA follows: TGTGCCAGCAGCTTATCGGGGGGGAGAATTCAAGAGACCCAGTACTTC.

This clone was picked up one time. V and J are TRBV12-3 or TRBV12-4 and TRBJ2-7, with D unclear. V was cut by 6 bases and J by 7 bases, with 13 bases left in between. This CDR3 region has 12 residues. For the CDR3, the DNA is TGTGCCAGCAGCCCGAGGCTGGGTGAGCAGTACTTC. Its translation: CASSPRLGEQYF.

This chain links TRBV6-2 or TRBV6-3 with TRBJ2-2, with D perhaps given as TRBD1 or TRBD2 (5 bases each). The length of the CDR3 is 15 residues. Trimming shortened V by 6 bases and J by 4 bases, and 15 bases separated the two germline ends. CDR1 is MNHEY and CDR2 is SVGEGT in the germline V gene. The CDR3 here is CASSPGAGRTGELFF. In DNA form, the CDR3 reads TGTGCCAGCAGCCCCGGGGCAGGCCGCACCGGGGAGCTGTTTTTT.

The chain has TRBV7-2 and TRBJ1-1; D not certain. This CDR3 has 13 amino acids. Trimming removed 9 bases from V and 0 bases from J, with 11 bases in between. The germline gives CDR1 SGHTA, CDR2 FQGNSA. The CDR3 DNA follows: TGTGCCAGTATGGGTGTAGTGAACACTGAAGCTTTCTTT. Protein product: CASMGVVNTEAFF.

V gene TRBV10-3 combines with J gene TRBJ1-1; possible D gene TRBD1, 5 bases. The length of the CDR3 is 12 residues. The germline V gene encodes CDR1 ENHRY and CDR2 SYGVKD. Trimming stripped 8 bases from V and 3 bases from J, with 10 bases between. CDR3: CAIGGTDTEAFF. The DNA of the CDR3 is TGTGCCATCGGGGGTACGGACACTGAAGCTTTCTTT.

The gene calls are TRBV4-3 and TRBJ1-1; TRBD1 agrees at 12 bases. With 4 bases clipped from V and 4 bases from J, the junction kept 13 bases outside the gene matches. Germline values: CDR1 LGHNA, CDR2 YSLEER. The CDR3 is 18 amino acids. The CDR3 protein is CASSRIFRDRGQGTEAFF. For the CDR3, the DNA is TGCGCCAGCAGCCGGATTTTCCGGGACAGGGGGCAGGGCACTGAAGCTTTCTTT.

In DNA, the CDR3 is TGTGCCAGCAGGGTCTGGACAGGCGGATCCTATGGCTACACCTTC. Protein: CASRVWTGGSYGYTF. The chain is built from TRBV5-6 and TRBJ1-2; 7 bases fit TRBD1. Germline-derived CDR1 and CDR2 are SGHDT and YYEEEE. J gave up 4 bases and V 5 bases, and 11 bases lay outside the gene matches. The CDR3 totals 15 residues.

This clone came up once. This chain's CDR3 is CASSLGPTDTNQPQHF. In DNA, the CDR3 is TGCGCCAGCAGCTTGGGCCCGACAGATACTAATCAGCCCCAGCATTTT. The chain combines TRBV5-1 with TRBJ1-5; maybe TRBD1 (5 bases). The CDR3 is 16 residues long. Germline V gives CDR1 SGHRS, CDR2 YFSETQ. The V end lost 0 bases, the J end lost 4 bases, and 14 bases lay between the germline ends. Complete variable domain (other parts from reference TRBV5-1 and TRBJ1-5): KAGVTQTPRYLIKTRGQQVTLSCSPISGHRSVSWYQQTPGQGLQFLFEYFSETQRNKGNFPGRFSGRQFSNSRSEMNVSTLELGDSALYLCASSLGPTDTNQPQHFGDGTRLSIL.

This chain uses TRBV27 with TRBJ2-3; 9 positions agree with TRBD2. V shed 5 bases and J 5 bases; nucleotides not matched to a gene: 14. The CDR3 spans 17 residues. Germline assignment: CDR1 MNHEY and CDR2 SMNVEV (reference sequence). The chain's CDR3 is CASSQGRVAGAGDTQYF. DNA of the CDR3: TGTGCCAGCAGTCAGGGGAGAGTAGCGGGAGCCGGAGATACGCAGTATTTT.

This clone was seen a few times. The chain joins TRBV6-6 to TRBJ1-5; D remains ambiguous. Germline V gene data show CDR1 as MNHNY and CDR2 as SVGAGI (reference sequence). The V end was cut by 10 bases, the J end by 1 base, with 11 bases between. The CDR3 is 13 amino acids. CDR3 nucleotide sequence: TGTGCCACCCAGGACGGGAGCAATCAGCCCCAGCATTTT. As protein: CATQDGSNQPQHF.

This sequence joins TRBV12-3 or TRBV12-4 and TRBJ1-1; D might be TRBD1 (6 bases). The germline V and J ends were trimmed by 5 bases and 8 bases, with 15 bases remaining between them. The CDR3 runs to 13 residues. The CDR3 reads CASSLGGRREAFF. The CDR3 bases are TGTGCCAGCAGTCTGGGGGGGCGGAGGGAAGCTTTCTTT.

The V and J genes are TRBV27 and TRBJ1-3; no reliable D call. The CDR3 spans 12 residues. Trimming removed 2 bases from V and 2 bases from J, with 1 base in between. Germline V gives CDR1 MNHEY, CDR2 SMNVEV (reference sequence). CDR3 in DNA: TGTGCCAGCAGTTTACCTGGAAACACCATATATTTT. Amino acids: CASSLPGNTIYF.

The rearrangement uses TRBV4-3 and TRBJ1-2; the D is unclear. The V gene's germline CDR1 is LGHNA and CDR2 YSLEER. The CDR3 runs 12 residues. The V and J ends lost 0 bases and 8 bases respectively, with 7 bases between them. CDR3: CASSQDVGGYTF. The DNA for the CDR3 is TGCGCCAGCAGCCAAGATGTGGGGGGCTACACCTTC.

This clone was counted ten times or more. The chain has TRBV4-1 and TRBJ2-3; D may be TRBD1 (6 bases). With 8 bases removed from V and 3 bases from J, the gap between germline ends came to 9 bases. Germline V gene lookup returns CDR1 MGHRA and CDR2 YSYEKL. The CDR3 contains 12 residues. The CDR3 sequence: CASDQGTDTQYF. The CDR3, as DNA: TGCGCCAGCGACCAGGGGACAGATACGCAGTATTTT.

The rearrangement joins TRBV19 to TRBJ2-3; D tentatively fits TRBD1 or TRBD2 (5 bases each). V was trimmed by 6 bases and J by 5 bases, leaving 18 bases between them. This CDR3 is built from 15 residues. CDR1 LNHDA and CDR2 SQIVND come from the germline V gene (reference sequence). DNA for the CDR3: TGTGCCAGTAGATCGGGGCCTTTCGGGGAAGATACGCAGTATTTT. This encodes CASRSGPFGEDTQYF.

The rearrangement uses TRBV11-3 and TRBJ2-1; D gene unclear. CDR3 length equals 15 residues. V was shortened by 1 base and J by 4 bases, with 11 bases between the two germline ends. CDR1 is SGHNT and CDR2 is YENEEA in the germline V gene. The CDR3 region has the DNA TGTGCCAGCAGCTTAGGAGGACCAGCGTACAATGAGCAGTTCTTC. This translates into CASSLGGPAYNEQFF.